This TCR beta chain stems from a study of T-cell memory formation after mild COVID-19. Findings of the study overall: Clones shrinking between day 15 and 85 showed a balanced CD4/CD8 split, and those that grew later tilted toward CD4+.

5'RACE, which relied on constant-segment primers, yielded TCR alpha and TCR beta cDNA libraries carrying sample barcodes and UMIs. A single record per CDR3 protein comes from TCRdb applying MiXCR to the 5' RACE reads. The data contain 100,000 to 150,000 distinct CDR3 sequences, roughly 15% of them seen just once; the ten biggest clones take up 11% to 15%. Turning to this clonotype: The antigen remains unidentified.

Trimming stripped 4 bases from V and 4 bases from J, with 19 bases between. The CDR3 loop spans 16 amino acids. Looked up from germline, CDR1 is LNHDA and CDR2 is SQIVND (reference sequence). This TCR was sampled from an adult woman who had mild COVID-19 (a few samples of this study predate the infection). Cell type and time point are not known. The chain employs TRBV19 and TRBJ1-2; the D gene is possibly TRBD1 (6 bases). The sample was PBMCs or a T cell subset sorted from them (not recorded which). The CDR3 sequence is CASSTSKGQGFYGYTF. CDR3 coding DNA: TGTGCCAGTAGTACCAGCAAGGGACAAGGTTTCTATGGCTACACCTTC.